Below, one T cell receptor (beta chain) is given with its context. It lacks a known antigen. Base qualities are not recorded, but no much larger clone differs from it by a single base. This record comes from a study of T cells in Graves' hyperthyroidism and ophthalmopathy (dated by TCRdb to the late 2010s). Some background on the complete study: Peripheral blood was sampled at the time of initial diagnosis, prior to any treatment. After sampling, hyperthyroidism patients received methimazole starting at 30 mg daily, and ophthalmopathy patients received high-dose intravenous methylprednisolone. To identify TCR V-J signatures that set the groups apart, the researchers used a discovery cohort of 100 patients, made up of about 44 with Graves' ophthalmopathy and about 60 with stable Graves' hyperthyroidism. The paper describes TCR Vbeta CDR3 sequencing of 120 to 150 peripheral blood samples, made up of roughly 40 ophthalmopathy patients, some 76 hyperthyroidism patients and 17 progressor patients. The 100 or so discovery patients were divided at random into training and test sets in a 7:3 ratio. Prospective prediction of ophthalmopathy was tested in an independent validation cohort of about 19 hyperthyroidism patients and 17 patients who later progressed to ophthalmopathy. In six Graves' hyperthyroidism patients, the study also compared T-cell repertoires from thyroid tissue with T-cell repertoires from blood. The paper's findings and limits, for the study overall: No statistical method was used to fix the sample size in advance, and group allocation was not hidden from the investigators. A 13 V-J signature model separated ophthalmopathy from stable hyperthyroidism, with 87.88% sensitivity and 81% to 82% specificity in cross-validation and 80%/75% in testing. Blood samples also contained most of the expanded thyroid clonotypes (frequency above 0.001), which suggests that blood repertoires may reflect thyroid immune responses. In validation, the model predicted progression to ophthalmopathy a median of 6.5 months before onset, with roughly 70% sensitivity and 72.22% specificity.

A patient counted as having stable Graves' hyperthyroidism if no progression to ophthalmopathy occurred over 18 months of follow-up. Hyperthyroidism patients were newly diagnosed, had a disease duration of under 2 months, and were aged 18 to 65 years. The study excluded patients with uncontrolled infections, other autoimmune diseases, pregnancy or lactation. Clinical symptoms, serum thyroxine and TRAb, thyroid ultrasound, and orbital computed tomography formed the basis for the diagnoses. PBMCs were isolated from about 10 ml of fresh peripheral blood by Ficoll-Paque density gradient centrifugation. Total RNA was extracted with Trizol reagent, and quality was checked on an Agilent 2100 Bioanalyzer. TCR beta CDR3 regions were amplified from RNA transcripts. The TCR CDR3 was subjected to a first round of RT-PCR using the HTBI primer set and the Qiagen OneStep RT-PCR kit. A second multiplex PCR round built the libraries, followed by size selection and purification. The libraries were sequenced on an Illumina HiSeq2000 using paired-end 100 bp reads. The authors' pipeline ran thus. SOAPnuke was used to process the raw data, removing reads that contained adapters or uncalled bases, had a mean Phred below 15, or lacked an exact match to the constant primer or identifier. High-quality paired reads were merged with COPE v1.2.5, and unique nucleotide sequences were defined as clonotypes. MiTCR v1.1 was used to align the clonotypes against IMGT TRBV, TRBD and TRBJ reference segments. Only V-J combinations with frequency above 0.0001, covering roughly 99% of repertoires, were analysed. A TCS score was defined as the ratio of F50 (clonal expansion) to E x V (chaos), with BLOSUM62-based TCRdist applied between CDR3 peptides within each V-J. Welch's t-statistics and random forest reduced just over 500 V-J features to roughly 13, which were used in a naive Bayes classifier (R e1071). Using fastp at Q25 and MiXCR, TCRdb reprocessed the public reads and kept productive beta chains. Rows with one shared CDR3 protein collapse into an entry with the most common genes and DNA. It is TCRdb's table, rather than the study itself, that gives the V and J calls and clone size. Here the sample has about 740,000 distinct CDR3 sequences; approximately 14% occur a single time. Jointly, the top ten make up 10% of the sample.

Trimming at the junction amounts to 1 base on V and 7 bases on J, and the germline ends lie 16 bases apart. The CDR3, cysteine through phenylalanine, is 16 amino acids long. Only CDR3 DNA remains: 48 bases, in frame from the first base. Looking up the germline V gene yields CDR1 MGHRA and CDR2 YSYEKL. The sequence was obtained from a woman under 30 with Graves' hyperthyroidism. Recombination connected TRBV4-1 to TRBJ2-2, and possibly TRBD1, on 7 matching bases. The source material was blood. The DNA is TGCGCCAGCAGCCAAGCGGTTCAGGGGGGAAACGGGGAGCTGTTTTTT. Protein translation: CASSQAVQGGNGELFF.